A single sample is the source of the 3 T cell receptor beta chains below, sequenced in a study of shared clonotypes between healthy human individuals. Profiled with immunoSEQ multiplex PCR; TCRdb holds only in-frame clones, not every one. The table has over 2 million clones, roughly 90% seen once. The sample was naive CD4+ T cells from PBMCs. Subset indicated: CD45RA+ positively selected. The receptors come from a man between 18 and 35 years old in good health. Some clones in this sample may be carry-over from other donors' samples.

The chain combines TRBV27 with TRBJ2-1; D is uncertain. The CDR3 has 15 amino acids. V lost 2 bases and J 4 bases, leaving 12 bases between the germline ends. Germline V gene sequence: CDR1 MNHEY, CDR2 SMNVEV (reference sequence). The CDR3 bases are TGTGCCAGCAGTTTAATTCCGGGCCTTTACAATGAGCAGTTCTTC. Encoded protein: CASSLIPGLYNEQFF.

The V and J genes are TRBV27 and TRBJ1-2; maybe TRBD1 (5 bases). Trimming shortened V by 3 bases and J by 7 bases, and 15 bases separated the two germline ends. CDR3 length: 14 residues. Germline values: CDR1 MNHEY, CDR2 SMNVEV (reference sequence). The DNA for the CDR3 is TGTGCCAGCAGTTTTCGGGCCCTCGGGGGTGGCTACACCTTC. Protein sequence: CASSFRALGGGYTF.

V usage is TRBV4-1 and J usage is TRBJ2-7; 12 bases are shared with TRBD2. CDR1 is MGHRA and CDR2 is YSYEKL in the germline V gene. Germline trimming cut 3 bases from V and 7 bases from J; bases unmatched to any gene: 10. The CDR3 covers 16 residues. CDR3 bases: TGCGCCAGCAGCCAGGGCCCTAGCGGGAGGGCTGGGGAGCAGTACTTC. Translated: CASSQGPSGRAGEQYF.